This TCR beta chain was identified during a study of human T cells and chemical hapten exposure. Indicated time point: patch test 2, 6 weeks after DPC sensitization. Treatment denoted: therapeutic diphenylcyclopropenone sensitization with weekly scalp DPC. Findings and caveats of the study: Because they had alopecia, donors may respond immunologically unlike healthy people.

As to this clonotype: Antigen unknown.

The authors' processing: Across samples, TCR counts had a median of about 92,000 and ranged from about 23,224 to 690,600. TCRdb redid the calling of the RACE reads with MiXCR, one entry per CDR3 protein. The V and J calls and clone size are TCRdb's, not the authors'. The profile shows about 380,000 distinct CDR3 sequences, around 6% of them singletons. The CDR3 is 14 residues long. V gave up 1 base and J gave up 12 bases, with 19 bases separating them. CDR1 is LGHDT and CDR2 is YNNKEL in the germline V gene (reference sequence). The sequencing here drew on whole blood, taken in connection with sensitization to the hapten diphenylcyclopropenone (DPC). This receptor was taken from a woman under 30 with alopecia areata. Some clones in this sample may be carry-over from other donors' samples. This chain connects TRBV3-1 to TRBJ2-7, with D possibly matching TRBD2 (6 bases). DNA of the CDR3: TGTGCCAGCAGCCAAGGGGTCCTTGCGGGGCCCCTGTACTTC. It translates to CASSQGVLAGPLYF.